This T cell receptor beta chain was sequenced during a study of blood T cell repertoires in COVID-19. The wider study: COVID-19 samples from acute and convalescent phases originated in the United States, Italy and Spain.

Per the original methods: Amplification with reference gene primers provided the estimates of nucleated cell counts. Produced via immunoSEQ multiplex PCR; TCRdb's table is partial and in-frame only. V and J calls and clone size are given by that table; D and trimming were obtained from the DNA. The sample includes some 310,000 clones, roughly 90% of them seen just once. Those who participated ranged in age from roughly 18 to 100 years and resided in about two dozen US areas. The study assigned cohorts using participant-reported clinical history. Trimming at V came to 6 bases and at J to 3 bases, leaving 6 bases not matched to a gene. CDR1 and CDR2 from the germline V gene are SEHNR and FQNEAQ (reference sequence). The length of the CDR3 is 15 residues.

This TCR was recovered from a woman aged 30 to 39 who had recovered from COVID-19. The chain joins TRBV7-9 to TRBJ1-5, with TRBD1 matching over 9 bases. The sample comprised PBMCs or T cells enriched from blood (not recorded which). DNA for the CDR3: TGTGCCAGCAGTTCCGGGACAGGGCACAATCAGCCCCAGCATTTT. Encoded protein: CASSSGTGHNQPQHF.